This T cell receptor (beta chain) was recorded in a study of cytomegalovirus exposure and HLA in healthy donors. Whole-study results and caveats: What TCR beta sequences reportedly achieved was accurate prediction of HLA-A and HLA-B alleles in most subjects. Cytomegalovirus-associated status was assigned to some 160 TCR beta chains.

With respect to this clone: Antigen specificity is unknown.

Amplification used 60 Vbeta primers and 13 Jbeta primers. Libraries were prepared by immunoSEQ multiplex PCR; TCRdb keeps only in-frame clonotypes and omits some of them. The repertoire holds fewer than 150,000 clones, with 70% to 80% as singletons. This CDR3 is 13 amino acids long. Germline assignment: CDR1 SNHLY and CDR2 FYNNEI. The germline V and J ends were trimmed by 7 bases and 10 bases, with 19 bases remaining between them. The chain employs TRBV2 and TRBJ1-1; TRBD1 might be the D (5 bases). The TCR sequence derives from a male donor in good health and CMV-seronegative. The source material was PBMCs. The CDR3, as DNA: TGTGCCAGCACAGAAAGGGTCGAAAGGGGAGCTTTCTTT. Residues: CASTERVERGAFF. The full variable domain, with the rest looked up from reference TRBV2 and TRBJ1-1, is EPEVTQTPSHQVTQMGQEVILRCVPISNHLYFYWYRQILGQKVEFLVSFYNNEISEKSEIFDDQFSVERPDGSNFTLKIRSTKLEDSAMYFCASTERVERGAFFGQGTRLTVV.